These 9 T cell receptor beta chains originate from one sample sequenced in a study of blood T cells in healthy people across ages. PCR was performed a second time for about 6 to 12 cycles using a sample-barcoded 5' primer and a J-beta primer mix. TCRdb itself ran the 5' RACE reads through MiXCR, one entry per CDR3 protein. The sample lists about 1.7 million distinct CDR3 sequences, 28% occurring once. Sequencing was performed on blood. These receptors were collected from a woman aged 25-40 years in good health.

V and J are TRBV20-1 and TRBJ1-1, with 10 positions matching TRBD1. V shed 1 base and J 6 bases; nucleotides not matched to a gene: 14. The CDR3 is made up of 17 amino acids. Germline lookup yields CDR1 DFQATT and CDR2 SNEGSKA (reference sequence). Here the CDR3 DNA reads TGCAGTGCTAGAGCCTGGTTTCAGCCAGGACAGGGGGCTGAAGCTTTCTTT. This sequence encodes CSARAWFQPGQGAEAFF.

The chain recombines TRBV2 with TRBJ2-3, with a tentative D call TRBD2 (6 bases). Germline V gene lookup returns CDR1 SNHLY and CDR2 FYNNEI. V lost 9 bases to trimming and J lost 0 bases, with 13 bases between them. The CDR3 totals 14 residues. The CDR3 DNA reads as TGTGCCAGAAGTTGGGGGACTAGCACAGATACGCAGTATTTT. Its translation is CARSWGTSTDTQYF.

The chain uses TRBV12-3 or TRBV12-4 and TRBJ2-5; TRBD2 might be the D (6 bases). The CDR3 has 19 residues. V lost 5 bases and J 0 bases, leaving 25 bases between the germline ends. In DNA form, the CDR3 reads TGTGCCAGCAGTACCCCCACACACGGGGCCTGGGGGGACCAAGAGACCCAGTACTTC. This gives the protein CASSTPTHGAWGDQETQYF.

The chain carries TRBV5-1 and TRBJ2-1; no clear D. The germline V and J ends were trimmed by 4 bases and 6 bases, with 11 bases remaining between them. The germline gives CDR1 SGHRS, CDR2 YFSETQ. The CDR3 is 13 amino acids. The CDR3 loop is CASSKPPGNEQFF. The CDR3 nucleotides are TGCGCCAGCAGCAAACCCCCGGGCAATGAGCAGTTCTTC. The full variable domain, rest sourced from reference TRBV5-1 and TRBJ2-1, is KAGVTQTPRYLIKTRGQQVTLSCSPISGHRSVSWYQQTPGQGLQFLFEYFSETQRNKGNFPGRFSGRQFSNSRSEMNVSTLELGDSALYLCASSKPPGNEQFFGPGTRLTVL.

The chain carries TRBV6-1 and TRBJ1-4, with TRBD1 identical over 8 bases. V lost 6 bases to trimming and J lost 8 bases; unmatched junction nucleotides: 8. This CDR3 has 14 amino acids. Germline lookup yields CDR1 MNHNS and CDR2 SASEGT. CDR3 residues: CASSKDRAEEKLFF. CDR3 DNA: TGTGCCAGCAGCAAGGACAGGGCGGAAGAAAAACTGTTTTTT.

The chain uses TRBV15 and TRBJ1-4; D gene ambiguous. Per germline, CDR1 LNHNV and CDR2 YYDKDF (reference sequence). V lost 1 base and J 10 bases, leaving 19 bases between the germline ends. The CDR3 spans 16 residues. This chain's CDR3 is CATSRAVVGSPGKLFF. The CDR3 nucleotides are TGTGCCACCAGCAGAGCAGTAGTGGGGAGCCCTGGAAAACTGTTTTTT.

This clonotype was detected many times. This chain links TRBV5-5 with TRBJ2-5; 13 nucleotides line up with TRBD2. Germline values: CDR1 SGHKS, CDR2 YYEKEE (reference sequence). Trimming at V came to 0 bases and at J to 3 bases, leaving 14 bases not matched to a gene. The CDR3 runs 20 residues. CDR3 amino acids: CASSLAGLLGLAGEKETQYF. CDR3 nucleotides: TGTGCCAGCAGCTTGGCCGGTCTCCTAGGACTAGCGGGGGAGAAAGAGACCCAGTACTTC.

The sample holds many counts of this clonotype. The gene calls are TRBV4-1 and TRBJ2-5, with D possibly being TRBD1 (6 bases). Per germline, CDR1 MGHRA and CDR2 YSYEKL. There are 15 residues in the CDR3. Deletions cut 3 bases from V and 5 bases from J, with 16 bases between. The CDR3: CASSHQQGRGETQYF. In nucleotides, the CDR3 is TGCGCCAGCAGCCACCAACAGGGAAGGGGGGAGACCCAGTACTTC.

As regards this clonotype: One end of the junction is discordant with germline, which a read error may explain. The J gene is TRBJ1-1, the V gene TRBV10-3; D uncertain. This CDR3 contains 14 residues. Germline CDR1 is ENHRY and CDR2 is SYGVKD. CDR3 amino acids: CAVSERQMNTEAFF. CDR3 DNA: TGTGCCGTCAGTGAGAGGCAGATGAACACTGAAGCTTTCTTT.